The 30 T cell receptor beta chains below all came from one sample that was sequenced in a study of cytomegalovirus exposure and HLA in healthy donors. Vbeta (60) and Jbeta (13) primers were used in the PCR. Libraries were prepared by immunoSEQ multiplex PCR; TCRdb keeps only in-frame clonotypes and omits some of them. The sample lists about 130,000 clones; around three quarters were seen once. The specimen sequenced was PBMCs. The source of these receptors is a man aged 40-49 years in good health and CMV-seropositive.

V gene TRBV27 combines with J gene TRBJ2-7, with TRBD2 as a possible D gene (5 bases). V was pared by 6 bases and J by 7 bases, with 25 bases between. The CDR3 is 16 residues long. Germline CDR1 is MNHEY and CDR2 is SMNVEV (reference sequence). CDR3 sequence reads: CASSSHRIGKRGEQYF. The CDR3 region has the DNA TGTGCCAGCAGCTCCCATCGGATCGGCAAACGGGGAGAGCAGTACTTC.

This chain uses TRBV10-3 with TRBJ2-6; TRBD2 is a possible D gene (5 bases). This CDR3 spans 19 amino acids. V was shortened by 6 bases and J by 2 bases, with 23 bases between the two germline ends. Germline CDR1 reads ENHRY; CDR2 reads SYGVKD. The CDR3 region is CAISPEGRFSTPGANVLTF. In DNA, the CDR3 is TGTGCCATCAGCCCCGAGGGCCGGTTCTCCACGCCTGGGGCCAACGTCCTGACTTTC.

The V and J genes are TRBV19 and TRBJ1-5; D is perhaps TRBD1 (6 bases). Germline V gene data show CDR1 as LNHDA and CDR2 as SQIVND (reference sequence). This CDR3 has 19 amino acids. V lost 3 bases to trimming and J lost 0 bases, with 21 bases between them. This CDR3 reads CASSIMAGVLPYSNQPQHF. CDR3 bases: TGTGCCAGTAGTATCATGGCAGGGGTCCTCCCTTATAGCAATCAGCCCCAGCATTTT.

The rearrangement uses TRBV21-1 and TRBJ2-7; the D call TRBD1 from the table was never checked on the DNA. TRBV21-1 is flagged as a pseudogene. This CDR3 comprises 15 residues. The CDR3 protein is CASSNRDIQPYEQYF. The DNA for the CDR3 is TGTGCCAGCAGCAACCGGGACATCCAGCCCTACGAGCAGTACTTC.

This CDR3 is CATTTGWEETQYF. The DNA for the CDR3 is TGTGCCACCACTACGGGGTGGGAAGAGACCCAGTACTTC. The chain carries TRBV7-9 and TRBJ2-5, with D possibly being TRBD2 (5 bases). The germline V gene encodes CDR1 SEHNR and CDR2 FQNEAQ (reference sequence). This CDR3 comprises 13 residues. The germline V and J ends were trimmed by 10 bases and 3 bases, with 15 bases remaining between them.

The chain carries TRBV29-1 and TRBJ1-2; TRBD1 agrees at 9 bases. Germline lookup yields CDR1 SQVTM and CDR2 ANQGSEA. The CDR3 has 12 amino acids. Trimming at V came to 5 bases and at J to 6 bases, leaving 4 bases not matched to a gene. CDR3 region: CSVPGQGHGYTF. In DNA, the CDR3 is TGCAGCGTTCCGGGACAGGGTCATGGCTACACCTTC.

The rearrangement uses TRBV27 and TRBJ1-1; TRBD1 is a possible D gene (6 bases). The CDR3 extends over 12 amino acids. Germline V lookup: CDR1 MNHEY, CDR2 SMNVEV (reference sequence). V shed 10 bases and J shed 4 bases, with 13 bases lying between them. CDR3 region: CATLSRGTEAFF. Here the CDR3 DNA reads TGTGCCACCCTCTCCAGGGGCACTGAAGCTTTCTTT.

The chain links TRBV27 to TRBJ2-2; D not resolved. Trimming pared 2 bases from V and 2 bases from J, leaving 12 bases between. There are 16 residues in the CDR3. Germline assignment: CDR1 MNHEY and CDR2 SMNVEV (reference sequence). This CDR3 reads CASSLIGRVNTGELFF. CDR3 coding DNA: TGTGCCAGCAGTTTAATAGGTCGGGTAAACACCGGGGAGCTGTTTTTT.

This clone has just one count. The junction and the germline gene differ at one end; a read error may be behind it. The chain has TRBV7-9 and TRBJ2-1, with D maybe TRBD2 (6 bases). The CDR3 consists of 17 residues. Germline V gene sequence: CDR1 SEHNR, CDR2 FQNEAQ (reference sequence). CDR3 sequence (DNA): TGTTCCAGCAGCGCGCCGGGGGACGGAATTCCCTACAATGAGCAGTTCTTC. Its protein is CSSSAPGDGIPYNEQFF.

A note on this clone: Other DNA sequences in this sample translate to the same CDR3. The V gene is TRBV27, the J gene TRBJ2-5, with D tentatively TRBD2 (5 bases). V was clipped by 3 bases and J by 5 bases, with 7 bases between them. Germline values: CDR1 MNHEY, CDR2 SMNVEV (reference sequence). The CDR3 is 12 amino acids. The DNA of the CDR3 is TGTGCCAGCAGTTTGTCGGGGGAGACCCAGTACTTC. Translated, it gives CASSLSGETQYF.

The chain links TRBV5-1 to TRBJ2-1; D gene ambiguous. The germline V gene has CDR1 SGHRS and CDR2 YFSETQ. The CDR3 extends over 14 amino acids. Trimming pared 4 bases from V and 9 bases from J, leaving 17 bases between. The CDR3 DNA reads TGCGCCAGCAGCACTCCTGGGTCTTTAGCTGAGCAGTTCTTC. This codes for CASSTPGSLAEQFF.

The chain employs TRBV28 and TRBJ1-3; the match to TRBD1 covers 7 bases. Trimming removed 4 bases from V and 0 bases from J; junction bases left unmatched: 3. The CDR3 spans 15 residues. The germline V gene encodes CDR1 MDHEN and CDR2 SYDVKM. CDR3 coding DNA: TGTGCCAGCAGTTCGCCAGGGGGCTCTGGAAACACCATATATTTT. This codes for CASSSPGGSGNTIYF.

The genes are TRBV4-2 and TRBJ2-1; D may be TRBD2 (6 bases). This CDR3 comprises 16 residues. V shed 2 bases and J shed 4 bases, with 15 bases lying between them. Germline V gives CDR1 LGHNA, CDR2 YNFKEQ. Here the CDR3 reads CASSQRVGGKYNEQFF. CDR3 coding DNA: TGTGCCAGCAGCCAACGAGTGGGCGGGAAATACAATGAGCAGTTCTTC.

The chain couples TRBV6-5 to TRBJ2-7; the D gene is possibly TRBD1 (5 bases). CDR1 is MNHEY, CDR2 SVGAGI, per germline. V was trimmed by 0 bases and J by 5 bases, leaving 8 bases between them. The CDR3 runs 13 residues. CDR3 region: CASSYSIGDEQYF. The DNA of the CDR3 is TGTGCCAGCAGTTACTCGATAGGGGACGAGCAGTACTTC.

This chain connects TRBV18 to TRBJ2-5; TRBD2 aligns across 9 bases. Germline V gives CDR1 KGHSH, CDR2 LQKENI. The CDR3 extends over 18 amino acids. J was trimmed by 4 bases and V by 3 bases; bases with no gene match: 15. This chain's CDR3 is CASSPLAAGGPSRETQYF. The CDR3 DNA reads TGTGCCAGCTCACCTCTGGCGGCGGGAGGGCCCTCGCGAGAGACCCAGTACTTC.

The table lists this clone with a few counts. V is TRBV5-1 and J is TRBJ2-1; D possibly corresponds to TRBD2 (5 bases). Trimming left V 0 bases short and J 2 bases short, with 12 bases between. The CDR3 length is 16 residues. Germline assignment: CDR1 SGHRS and CDR2 YFSETQ. In DNA form, the CDR3 reads TGCGCCAGCAGCTTGGCCACGGCTAGCCCCTACAATGAGCAGTTCTTC. Translation: CASSLATASPYNEQFF.

V and J are TRBV9 and TRBJ1-2; 11 positions match TRBD1. The CDR3 contains 14 residues. The V gene end was trimmed by 2 bases and the J gene end by 5 bases; junction bases not matched to a gene: 2. Germline V gene sequence: CDR1 SGDLS, CDR2 YYNGEE. CDR3 sequence reads: CASSVGTGGYGYTF. DNA of the CDR3: TGTGCCAGCAGCGTGGGGACAGGGGGGTATGGCTACACCTTC. Looking up the rest from reference TRBV9 and TRBJ1-2 gives the full variable domain: DSGVTQTPKHLITATGQRVTLRCSPRSGDLSVYWYQQSLDQGLQFLIQYYNGEERAKGNILERFSAQQFPDLHSELNLSSLELGDSALYFCASSVGTGGYGYTFGSGTRLTVV.

The chain joins TRBV4-3 to TRBJ1-4, with TRBD1 matching over 9 bases. The germline V gene has CDR1 LGHNA and CDR2 YSLEER. The CDR3 runs to 15 residues. After removal of 5 bases from V and 7 bases from J, the junction contained 8 bases not matched to a gene. The CDR3 coding sequence is TGCGCCAGCAGCTTCCGGACAGGGGTAATTGAAAAACTGTTTTTT. Translating gives CASSFRTGVIEKLFF.

The chain uses TRBV7-9 and TRBJ1-2, with D possibly matching TRBD1 (6 bases). Between the trimmed V and J ends, which lost 3 bases and 4 bases, there was a span of 15 bases. CDR1 and CDR2 (germline): SEHNR, FQNEAQ (reference sequence). The CDR3 has 15 residues. The CDR3 loop is CASSFSTGSAYGYTF. CDR3 in DNA: TGTGCCAGCAGCTTTTCTACAGGGTCGGCCTATGGCTACACCTTC.

The rearrangement uses TRBV28 and TRBJ2-3; D is possibly TRBD2 (6 bases). Germline assignment: CDR1 MDHEN and CDR2 SYDVKM. V gave up 3 bases and J gave up 3 bases, with 10 bases separating them. CDR3 length: 14 amino acids. CDR3 residues: CASSLGGSTDTQYF. CDR3 coding DNA: TGTGCCAGCAGTTTGGGGGGTAGTACAGATACGCAGTATTTT.

The gene calls are TRBV7-8 and TRBJ2-3, with unresolved D. The CDR3 totals 15 residues. The V gene lost 5 bases and the J gene lost 2 bases, with 14 bases spanning the gap. Germline CDR1 is SGHVS and CDR2 is FQNEAQ. CDR3 sequence (DNA): TGTGCCAGCAGCCCGGGTGGTTCCCACACAGATACGCAGTATTTT. This translates into CASSPGGSHTDTQYF.

CDR3 residues: CASSLGRGIQETQYF. The CDR3 DNA follows: TGTGCCAGCAGCTTGGGGCGTGGGATCCAAGAGACCCAGTACTTC. This chain uses TRBV7-2 with TRBJ2-5; a possible D gene is TRBD1 (5 bases). Trimming removed 3 bases at V and 1 base at J, with 12 bases between. Germline V gives CDR1 SGHTA, CDR2 FQGNSA. This CDR3 spans 15 amino acids.

The genes are TRBV10-3 and TRBJ2-7; the D gene is possibly TRBD1 (6 bases). The V gene lost 9 bases and the J gene lost 7 bases, with 22 bases spanning the gap. Germline lookup yields CDR1 ENHRY and CDR2 SYGVKD. CDR3 length equals 14 residues. The DNA for the CDR3 is TGTGCCATAGGCCAGGGGACGTCCCAGGGTGAGCAGTACTTC. Translating it yields CAIGQGTSQGEQYF.

The CDR3 here is CASSPPESYEQYF. The CDR3 DNA follows: TGTGCCAGCAGTCCCCCGGAGAGCTACGAGCAGTACTTC. The gene calls are TRBV6-5 and TRBJ2-7; D gene ambiguous. Germline V gene data show CDR1 as MNHEY and CDR2 as SVGAGI. The germline V and J ends were trimmed by 5 bases and 3 bases, with 11 bases remaining between them. The CDR3 covers 13 residues.

This clone was seen a handful of times. The J gene is TRBJ2-3, the V gene TRBV10-1, with 7 bases matching TRBD2. Trimming took 4 bases from V and 6 from J; bases not matched to a gene: 4. This CDR3 has 13 amino acids. The germline V gene has CDR1 WNHNN and CDR2 SYGVQD (reference sequence). The chain's CDR3 is CASSVGTTDTQYF. In DNA form, the CDR3 reads TGCGCCAGCAGTGTCGGGACTACGGATACGCAGTATTTT.

This clone has a single count. Relative to the germline gene, one junction end is altered; a read error may explain this. This chain links TRBV7-9 with TRBJ2-7; 8 nucleotides match TRBD2. Looked up from germline, CDR1 is SEHNR and CDR2 is FQNEAQ (reference sequence). The length of the CDR3 is 15 residues. DNA of the CDR3: TGTTCCAGCAGCCCACCGGGACTAGACGGCTACGAGCAGTACTTC. It specifies CSSSPPGLDGYEQYF.

This clone appeared once. The chain carries TRBV14 and TRBJ1-1; D is perhaps TRBD1 (5 bases). Looked up from germline, CDR1 is SGHDN and CDR2 is FVKESK. This CDR3 is built from 12 residues. V lost 3 bases and J 11 bases, leaving 13 bases between the germline ends. DNA for the CDR3: TGTGCCAGCAGCCATACCGGCGGGGGTGCTTTCTTT. It encodes CASSHTGGGAFF.

This clone was counted only a few times. This rearrangement joins TRBV29-1 to TRBJ2-7; D gene ambiguous. Germline lookup yields CDR1 SQVTM and CDR2 ANQGSEA. The CDR3 runs to 10 residues. V was clipped by 6 bases and J by 7 bases, with 10 bases between them. The CDR3 here is CSVGAGEQYF. The DNA of the CDR3 is TGCAGCGTCGGCGCCGGGGAGCAGTACTTC.

V and J are TRBV6-9 and TRBJ2-7, with D perhaps matching TRBD2 (6 bases). With 4 bases removed from V and 0 bases from J, the gap between germline ends came to 10 bases. The CDR3 loop spans 14 amino acids. The V gene's germline CDR1 is MNHGY and CDR2 SVAAGI. CDR3 DNA: TGTGCCAGCAGTTCCGACGGGAGCTCCTACGAGCAGTACTTC. Translating it yields CASSSDGSSYEQYF.

The rearrangement joins TRBV19 to TRBJ2-3, with TRBD1 identical over 9 bases. With V trimmed by 6 bases and J by 4 bases, 8 bases remained unmatched. The CDR3 has 15 amino acids. The germline CDR1 and CDR2 sequences are LNHDA and SQIVND (reference sequence). CDR3: CASSQQGAVADTQYF. In nucleotides, the CDR3 is TGTGCCAGTAGCCAACAGGGGGCGGTGGCAGATACGCAGTATTTT.